Here is one T cell receptor beta chain with its context. No cognate antigen has been identified for it. Within one base of it there is no much larger clone, and no base qualities were kept. TCR CDR3 regions were amplified from genomic DNA by multiplex PCR using the deep immunoSEQ assay. For each cell subset, the extracted genomic DNA was distributed evenly across all wells of several immunoSEQ 96-well plates, and each plate served as one replicate. For sorted subsets, each replicate PCR was loaded with roughly 0.2 ug genomic DNA, equivalent to some 31,000 T cell genomes. Purified libraries were quantified with a Qubit 3.0 fluorometer, sized on a Bioanalyzer 2100, and re-quantified with the KAPA Library Quantification kit. Every immunoSEQ 96-well plate was sequenced on a separate single-read 150-cycle Illumina NextSeq 550 flow cell. The published analysis was carried out like this. Because the immunoSEQ output included only junctional sequences and no quality scores, the filtering could not be the same as the filtering used for full-length reads. To assign V/J genes and CDR3, sequences were annotated using PyIR, a Python wrapper for IgBLAST v1.9, with IMGT germline references. Reads with weak V/J assignments (E-value above 1e-6), missing CDR3, stop codons, out-of-frame junctions, or ambiguous translated residues were removed. A V3J clonotype was defined by an identical inferred V gene, J gene, and CDR3 amino acid sequence. Percentage overlap between repertoires was computed as shared unique clonotypes divided by the size of the smaller repertoire. Richness of each repertoire was evaluated using RTK rarefaction, the Chao1 estimator, and Recon v2.1 estimates of unobserved clonotypes. Generation probabilities for all TCRbeta clonotypes obtained by the gDNA method from several donors were computed using OLGA. As stored in TCRdb, this immuneACCESS dataset retains in-frame rearrangements with V and J assigned. A fraction of the clones does not appear; measured against another copy, unresolved V genes explain less than half of the discrepancy, and the remainder lacks a known reason. V, J and clone size derive from that table, while D and trimming were established from the DNA sequence. Across this sample there are 170,000 or so clones, with approximately 60% seen only once. The ten largest clones add up to less than 11% of the sample.

The data are from a study of shared clonotypes between healthy human individuals (TCRdb year 2020). Background on the whole study: The cohort included a few men and a couple of women between 18 and 49 years of age. Per donor, three plates each were used for CD4 naive and CD4 memory, two for CD8 naive, and one for CD8 memory. Blood TCR repertoires of five healthy adults were deeply sequenced to estimate repertoire size and the extent of clonotype sharing between individuals. Libraries were prepared and TCR repertoires were sequenced by different laboratories using diverse techniques, in order to increase sequencing depth and limit assay-specific biases. Per donor, leukapheresis produced somewhere between about 0.94 and 9.5 billion PBMCs.

The donors were healthy, HIV-negative adults who had no recently reported acute infections or vaccinations. All donors were Caucasian adults living in Nashville, Tennessee, USA. CD4+ T cells were enriched by magnetic negative selection; naive cells were then positively selected on CD45RA, and the negative fraction formed the memory subset. Blood was collected by leukapheresis, and PBMCs were isolated by Ficoll-Histopaque density gradient centrifugation and then cryopreserved in liquid nitrogen vapor phase. Analytical flow cytometry was used to check the purity and quantity of each magnetically sorted T cell population. Genomic DNA was isolated from each sorted fraction and quantified by UV absorbance on a Nanodrop 2000c. General study outcomes and caveats: Because the study included only a small number of donors, the genetic and exposure-history diversity represented was limited. Sampling was restricted to blood, and TCR repertoires in tissue are likely to differ from TCR repertoires in blood. Compared with non-shared clonotypes, clonotypes shared by all four sorted-subset donors had higher generation probabilities. Larger estimated clonotype richness was generally found for naive subsets than for memory subsets. Pairwise subsampling indicated that sequencing depth was expected to affect the degree of clonotype sharing among donors. Incomplete sequencing was indicated by rarefaction of sorted-subset datasets, despite the large sequencing depth. Sharing across a few donors was observed for about 5% of naive CD4, 3% to 3.5% of naive CD8, 2% to 2.5% of memory CD4, and roughly 0.4% of memory CD8 clonotypes.

The clonotype was recovered from a man aged 25 to 45 in good health. Input material: memory CD4+ T cells sorted from blood. In the paper's terms, the cell subset or site label means: CD45RA-negative fraction.

The DNA sequence reads TGTGCCAGCAGTTTTTATGGTTCGGGCTCCTACGAGCAGTACTTC. It translates to CASSFYGSGSYEQYF. The chain links TRBV28 with TRBJ2-7; no D gene can be assigned with confidence. Deletion took 3 bases off V and 0 bases off J, with a span of 12 bases between the germline ends. CDR1 and CDR2 are drawn from the germline V gene: MDHEN, SYDVKM. The cysteine opens and the phenylalanine closes a CDR3 of 15 amino acids. Only CDR3 DNA is held: 45 bases, read in frame from base 1.